This T cell receptor beta chain was observed in a study of beta chain features in type 1 diabetes. The isolated RNA, all of it, was reverse transcribed, so expressed TCRB transcripts were what got sequenced. Generated by immunoSEQ multiplex PCR, the TCRdb table keeps only in-frame clones and is missing some. Of hundreds of thousands of clones listed, roughly an eighth are singletons. V was clipped by 7 bases and J by 8 bases, with 15 bases between them. Germline V gives CDR1 SGHNT, CDR2 YENEEA. The CDR3 totals 13 residues. The clonotype comes from a woman aged 18-30 years in good health. The sample comprised naive CD4+ T cells from blood. The V gene is TRBV11-3, the J gene TRBJ2-1; maybe TRBD2 (6 bases). In DNA form, the CDR3 reads TGTGCCAGCAAAGGCTCCACGGGAGATGAGCAGTTCTTC. It codes for CASKGSTGDEQFF.